This TCR beta chain was documented in a study of vaccination effects on CD4 cells after COVID-19 (dated by TCRdb to between 2020 and 2023). Context from the whole study: Across the study, the median time from the second dose to post-vaccine sampling was 72 days (range 14 to 241). Altogether, over 9 COVID-19 convalescent patients and several SARS-CoV-2-naive healthy vaccine recipients made up the full study. The Oncomine TCR Beta short-read assay on an Illumina iSeq 100 was used to sequence cultures from other donors in the study. In both COVID-19 convalescent patients and infection-naive vaccine recipients, the study compared SARS-CoV-2 spike-specific CD4+ TCR repertoires from before mRNA vaccination with those from after it.

The germline V gene (reference sequence) sets CDR1 to SGHAT and CDR2 to FQDESV. V loses 2 bases of germline sequence and J loses 5 bases, and the interval between the two ends is 10 bases. Counted from cysteine to phenylalanine, this CDR3 has 13 amino acids. The sequence is cut down to CDR3 DNA, 39 bases in frame from base 1. The ViraFEST assay stimulated PBMC with viral peptide pools and then used TCR sequencing to identify antigen-specific CD4+ T cell clonotypes by expansion. After 10 to 11 days of culture, CD4+ T cells were isolated with the EasySep CD4+ T cell isolation kit. Each participant received two doses of an mRNA SARS-CoV-2 vaccine, either BNT162b2 or mRNA-1273. The absence of prior SARS-CoV-2 infection in healthy vaccine recipients was confirmed by negative nucleocapsid antibodies before and after vaccination. A few million PBMC per well were cultured with approximately 10 ug/ml peptides in IMDM containing around 5.3% human AB serum, 10 IU/ml IL-2 and gentamicin. Half of the culture medium was replaced with fresh IL-2-containing medium on days 3 and 7. Unless otherwise noted, each peptide stimulation condition was cultured in triplicate wells. Using Ficoll-Paque Plus gradient centrifugation, PBMC were separated from whole blood and then either used fresh or cryopreserved at -140C. Overlapping peptide pools spanned the spike proteins of SARS-CoV-2 and the common cold coronaviruses HCoV-NL63, HCoV-OC43 and HCoV-229E. The QIAamp micro DNA kit was used to extract genomic DNA from the cultured CD4+ T cells.

In regard to this clone: Its cognate antigen has yet to be identified. The input lacks base qualities; no much larger clone sits a single base away.

Libraries were constructed by the immunoSEQ multiplex PCR assay. TCR beta CDR3 sequencing was performed on DNA from the cultured, isolated CD4+ T cells. In the paper's pipeline: Non-productive TCR sequences were discarded, and reads were trimmed to the CDR3 region, with only CDR3s of 7 or more amino acids retained. Antigen-specific clonotypes were identified with the MANAFEST web app by comparing expansion in peptide wells against reference cultures. Positive clones required FDR<0.05 expansion versus reference and all other wells, odds ratio above 5, and frequency above 0.1% in two replicate wells. Cross-reactive clonotypes were defined as significantly expanded in SARS-CoV-2 spike wells and in at least one common cold coronavirus spike condition. Levenshtein distance calculated with the stringdist R package was used to assess CDR3 similarity, and unrooted trees were constructed with ape in R 3.6.1. In TCRdb, the immuneACCESS table is reduced to in-frame sequences with V and J assigned. These tables do not hold every clone; where another copy was compared, an unresolved V gene accounts for under half, and the others remain unexplained. The V and J calls and clone size come from that table; D and trimming were worked out from the DNA. The sample table lists around 30,000 clones, more than 60% of them with a count of one. Of the sample, roughly 10% falls within the top ten clones.

The investigation overall reported the following: Among healthy vaccine recipients, nearly all vaccine-induced clones were SARS-CoV-2 mono-reactive, and only 1 of 255 was cross-reactive with common cold coronaviruses. Limitations of the study were the small number of convalescent patients and the absence of early post-infection timepoints. Both infection-induced and vaccine-induced clones contracted markedly at late post-vaccination timepoints, which is consistent with waning T cell responses.

This receptor was obtained from a human donor who received a COVID-19 vaccine. Recombination linked TRBV11-1 to TRBJ2-7; the best D guess is TRBD1, with 5 bases matching. The material was CD4+ T cells from PBMCs cultured with HCoV-NL63 spike peptides, obtained after COVID-19 vaccination. The cell subset or site label for this specimen denotes: HCoV-NL63 spike overlapping peptide pool stimulation. The DNA sequence is as follows: TGTGCCAGCAGCTTAAGTCCCAGGGACGAGCAGTACTTC. This sequence encodes CASSLSPRDEQYF.